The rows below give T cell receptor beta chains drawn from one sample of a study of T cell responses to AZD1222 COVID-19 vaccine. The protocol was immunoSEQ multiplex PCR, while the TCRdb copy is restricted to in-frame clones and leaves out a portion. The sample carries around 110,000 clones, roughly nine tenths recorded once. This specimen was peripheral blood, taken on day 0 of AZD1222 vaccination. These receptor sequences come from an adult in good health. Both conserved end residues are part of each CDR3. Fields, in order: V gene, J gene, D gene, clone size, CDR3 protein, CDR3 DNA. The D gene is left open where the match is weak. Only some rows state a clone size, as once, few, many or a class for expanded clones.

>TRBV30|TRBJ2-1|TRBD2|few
CAWRGTSGGPGFYKEQFF
TGTGCCTGGAGGGGGACTAGCGGGGGGCCTGGGTTTTATAAGGAGCAGTTCTTC
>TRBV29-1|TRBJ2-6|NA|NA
CSVESVSYGANVLTF
TGCAGCGTTGAGTCAGTGTCCTATGGGGCCAACGTCCTGACTTTC
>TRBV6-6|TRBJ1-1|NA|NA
CASRYQLQEAFF
TGTGCCAGCAGATATCAATTGCAGGAAGCTTTCTTT
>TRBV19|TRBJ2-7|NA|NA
CASSRSRDSTYEQYF
TGTGCCAGTAGTAGGAGCCGGGATTCAACCTACGAGCAGTACTTC
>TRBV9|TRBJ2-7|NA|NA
CASSARTVSEQYF
TGTGCCAGCAGCGCGAGGACAGTTAGCGAGCAGTACTTC
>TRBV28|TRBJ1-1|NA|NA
CASIVAMNTEAFF
TGTGCCAGCATTGTGGCGATGAACACTGAAGCTTTCTTT
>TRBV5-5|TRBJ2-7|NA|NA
CASSLSRGAYEQYF
TGTGCCAGCAGCTTGAGTCGGGGAGCCTACGAGCAGTACTTC
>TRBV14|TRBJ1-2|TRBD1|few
CASSDRGSYGYTF
TGTGCCAGCAGTGACAGGGGCAGCTATGGCTACACCTTC
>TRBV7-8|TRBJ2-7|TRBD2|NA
CASSLMAPISGRGSEQYF
TGTGCCAGCAGCTTAATGGCCCCTATTAGCGGGAGAGGTTCCGAGCAGTACTTC
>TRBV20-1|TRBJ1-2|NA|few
CSAREGYGYTF
TGCAGTGCTAGAGAGGGGTATGGCTACACCTTC
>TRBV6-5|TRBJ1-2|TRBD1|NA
CASLLHGQGLGYTF
TGTGCCAGCCTTTTACACGGACAGGGGTTGGGCTACACCTTC
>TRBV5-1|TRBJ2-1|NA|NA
CASSLQAASSYNEQFF
TGCGCCAGCAGCTTACAGGCAGCAAGCTCCTACAATGAGCAGTTCTTC
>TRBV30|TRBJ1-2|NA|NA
CAWERQRNYGYTF
TGTGCCTGGGAAAGACAGAGAAACTATGGCTACACCTTC
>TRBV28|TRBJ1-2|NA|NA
CASSFLLAANYGYTF
TGTGCCAGCAGCTTCCTTTTGGCAGCTAACTATGGCTACACCTTC
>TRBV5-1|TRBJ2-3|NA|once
CASSLDVQGSDTQYF
TGCGCCAGCAGCTTGGATGTACAGGGTTCGGATACGCAGTATTTT
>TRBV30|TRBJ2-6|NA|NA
CAWSWEGSGANVLTF
TGTGCCTGGAGTTGGGAAGGATCTGGGGCCAACGTCCTGACTTTC
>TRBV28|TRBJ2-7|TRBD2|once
CASSSSGPDSYEQYF
TGTGCCAGCAGTTCTAGCGGGCCTGACTCCTACGAGCAGTACTTC
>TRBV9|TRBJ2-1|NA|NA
CASRGQYNEQFF
TGTGCCAGCCGAGGACAGTACAATGAGCAGTTCTTC
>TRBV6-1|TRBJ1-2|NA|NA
CASSEGTRNYGYTF
TGTGCCAGCAGTGAAGGGACAAGGAACTATGGCTACACCTTC
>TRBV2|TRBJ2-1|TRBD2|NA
CASSGSREDLVGNEQFF
TGTGCCAGCAGTGGCTCGCGGGAGGATCTCGTCGGCAATGAGCAGTTCTTC
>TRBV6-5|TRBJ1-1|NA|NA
CASSYVARSENTEAFF
TGTGCCAGCAGTTACGTAGCAAGAAGTGAAAACACTGAAGCTTTCTTT
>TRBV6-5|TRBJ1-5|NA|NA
CATRRGSQSNQPQHF
TGTGCCACCAGGAGGGGCTCTCAAAGCAATCAGCCCCAGCATTTT
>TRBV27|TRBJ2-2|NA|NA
CASSSTGRFLSGELFF
TGTGCCAGCAGTTCTACAGGAAGGTTTCTGTCCGGGGAGCTGTTTTTT
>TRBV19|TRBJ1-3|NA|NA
CASSIALISGNTIYF
TGTGCCAGTAGTATAGCACTGATATCTGGAAACACCATATATTTT
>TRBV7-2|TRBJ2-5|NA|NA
CASSLDPGTGIWYF
TGTGCCAGCAGCTTAGATCCCGGGACCGGAATTTGGTACTTC
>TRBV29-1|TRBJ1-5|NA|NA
CSVGADQQPQHF
TGCAGCGTTGGGGCCGACCAGCAGCCCCAGCATTTT
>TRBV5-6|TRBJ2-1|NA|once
CASGDGGALSSYNEQFF
TGTGCCAGCGGGGACGGAGGGGCCCTTAGCTCCTACAATGAGCAGTTCTTC
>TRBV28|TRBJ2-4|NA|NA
CASSSGPTRAIQYF
TGTGCCAGCAGCTCGGGGCCGACTAGAGCCATTCAGTACTTC
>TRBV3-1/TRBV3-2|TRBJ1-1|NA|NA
CASSHYSTRQAFF
TGTGCCAGCAGCCATTACTCGACCCGTCAAGCTTTCTTT
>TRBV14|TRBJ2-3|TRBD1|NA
CASSSWTGSTDTQYF
TGTGCCAGCAGTTCCTGGACAGGAAGCACAGATACGCAGTATTTT
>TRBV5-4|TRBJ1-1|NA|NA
CASSLRNTEAFF
TGTGCCAGCAGCCTCAGGAACACTGAAGCTTTCTTT
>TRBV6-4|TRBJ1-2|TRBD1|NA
CASSQGTGDSGSGYTF
TGTGCCAGCAGTCAGGGGACAGGCGATTCTGGGTCTGGCTACACCTTC
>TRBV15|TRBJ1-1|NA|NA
CATSRDTEIEAFF
TGTGCCACCAGCAGGGACACCGAAATTGAAGCTTTCTTT
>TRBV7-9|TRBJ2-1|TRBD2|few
CASSFSSGEHGSYNEQFF
TGTGCCAGCAGCTTCTCTAGCGGGGAACACGGCTCCTACAATGAGCAGTTCTTC
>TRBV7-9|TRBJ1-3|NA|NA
CASSYTGTGNTIYF
TGTGCCAGCAGCTATACAGGGACTGGAAACACCATATATTTT
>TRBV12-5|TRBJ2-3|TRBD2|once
CASGLVRSSGGALDTQYF
TGTGCTAGTGGTTTGGTAAGGTCTAGCGGGGGGGCTTTGGATACGCAGTATTTT
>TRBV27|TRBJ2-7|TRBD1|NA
CASSRDRGHEQYF
TGTGCCAGCAGCCGGGACAGGGGCCACGAGCAGTACTTC
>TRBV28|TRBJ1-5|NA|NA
CASTRGGFEPQHF
TGTGCCAGCACTCGCGGGGGTTTCGAGCCCCAGCATTTT
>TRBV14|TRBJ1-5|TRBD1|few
CASSQTGGNSNQPQHF
TGTGCCAGCAGCCAAACAGGGGGCAATAGCAATCAGCCCCAGCATTTT
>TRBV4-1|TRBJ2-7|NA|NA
CASSQVPGSHEQYF
TGCGCCAGCAGCCAAGTGCCGGGGTCCCACGAGCAGTACTTC
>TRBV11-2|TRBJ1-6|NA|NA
CASSLRMRSPLHF
TGTGCCAGCAGCCTGAGGATGAGATCACCCCTCCACTTT
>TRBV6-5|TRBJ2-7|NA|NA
CASSPSPEGPEQYF
TGTGCCAGCTCCCCGTCACCTGAGGGACCCGAGCAGTACTTC
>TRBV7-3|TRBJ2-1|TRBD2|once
CASSSAGGSGSEQFF
TGTGCCAGCAGCTCGGCGGGAGGCTCGGGGAGTGAGCAGTTCTTC
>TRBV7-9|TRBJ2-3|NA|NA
CASSLEGGATDTQYF
TGTGCCAGCAGCTTAGAGGGGGGCGCGACAGATACGCAGTATTTT
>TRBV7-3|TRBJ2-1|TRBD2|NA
CASSLGYGLAEYNEQFF
TGTGCCAGCAGCTTGGGATATGGACTAGCGGAATACAATGAGCAGTTCTTC
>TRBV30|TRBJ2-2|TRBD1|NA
CASPAGTANTGELFF
TGTGCCTCACCAGCCGGGACAGCGAACACCGGGGAGCTGTTTTTT